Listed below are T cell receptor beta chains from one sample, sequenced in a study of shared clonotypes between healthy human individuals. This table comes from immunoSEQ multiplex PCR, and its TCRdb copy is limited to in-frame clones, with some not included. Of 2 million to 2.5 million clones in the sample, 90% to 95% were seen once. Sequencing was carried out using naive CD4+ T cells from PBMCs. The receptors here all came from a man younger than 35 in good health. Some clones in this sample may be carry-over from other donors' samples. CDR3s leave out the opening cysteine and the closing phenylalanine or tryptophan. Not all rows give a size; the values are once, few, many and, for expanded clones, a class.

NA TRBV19 ASTYRDLTRGYT
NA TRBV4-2 ASSQESGQGIRDEQY
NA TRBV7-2 ASSLRVYEKLF
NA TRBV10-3 AISIEGPYEAYEQY
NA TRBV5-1 ASSSGDAGADTIY
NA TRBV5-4 ASSSPAGGKTTDTQY
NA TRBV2 ATQRQGVPYGYT
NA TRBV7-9 ASSGGRVTNEKLF
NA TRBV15 ATSRKTGADTQY
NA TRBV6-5 ASSRKVAGGAEQY
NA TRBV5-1 ASSRQEGPANSYNEQF
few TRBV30 AWSPGNTIY
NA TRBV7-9 ASRLGQETQY
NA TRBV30 AWSRENYSNQPQH
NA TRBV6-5 ASSSRGYEQY
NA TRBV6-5 ASSFLGGDQPQH
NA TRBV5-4 ASSPEMTGSPGNTIY
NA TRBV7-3 ASSLTRGGGYT
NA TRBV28 ASMWGGLAGSSYEQY
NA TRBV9 ASSVGNRFYEQY
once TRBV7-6 ASSVGQSYNEQF
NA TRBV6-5 ASSPRVSPAGELF
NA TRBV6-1 ASTSIFHTEAF
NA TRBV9 ASSVASGQYGYT
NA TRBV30 AWSVSGAPF
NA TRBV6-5 ASSYGRQTYEQY
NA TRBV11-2 ASSRGTDVYNEQF
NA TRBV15 ATSVRLAADTQY
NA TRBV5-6 ASSLEVSSYEQY
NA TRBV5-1 ASSLAGVPPDTQY
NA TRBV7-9 ASQPTSGRSRTGELF
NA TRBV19 ASSHPSSGRYNEQF
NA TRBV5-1 ASSTDGSSGNTIY
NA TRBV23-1 ASSQLRTGMGGIYGYT
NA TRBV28 ASSIGTPNTQY
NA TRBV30 AWSVRAAGYEQY
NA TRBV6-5 ASSYSRWSTEAF
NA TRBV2 ASSENRGGSPLH
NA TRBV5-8 ASSLGQLPSYEQY
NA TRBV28 ASRLGQQTIGELF
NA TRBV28 ASSPGTFSGNTIY
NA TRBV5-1 ASSPGTARSGNTIY
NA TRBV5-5 ASSLPPDSTYGYT
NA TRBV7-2 ASSLFGGASGELF
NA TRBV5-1 ASSGGGGGREQY
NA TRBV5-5 ASSLRQKGTDTQY
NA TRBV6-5 AVGQGDYEQY
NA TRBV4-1 ASSPRTDTDTQY
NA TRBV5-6 ASSLQRGTQY
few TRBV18 ASSPGYQETQY
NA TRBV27 ASRERANEQF
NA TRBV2 ASTAGLSTDTQY